The 18 T cell receptor beta chains reported below all come from one sample, sequenced in a study of identical twins listed by TCRdb under 2016. The library was obtained by 5' RACE. TCRdb shows the sequencer as Illumina HiSeq 2000. Using fastp trimming at Q25 and MiXCR clonotype assembly, TCRdb reanalyzed the public sequencing data and kept in-frame beta chains. When rows share a CDR3 protein, they turn into one entry using the most common DNA and genes. The sample includes 750,000 to 950,000 distinct CDR3 sequences, with 12% observed a single time. Of the sample, about 1.5% falls within the top ten clones. The same data also contributed to another study, on yellow fever vaccine responses in identical twins.

Sequencing input: PBMCs. Receptor source: a woman aged 18-30 years in good health.

V usage is TRBV20-1 and J usage is TRBJ1-6, with 7 bases aligning to TRBD1. This CDR3 comprises 13 residues. Germline CDR1 DFQATT, CDR2 SNEGSKA (reference sequence). Unmatched junction bases numbered 1, after V lost 6 bases and J lost 2 bases. Here the CDR3 DNA reads TGCAGTGCCGGGACAGCCTATAATTCACCCCTCCACTTT. It yields the protein CSAGTAYNSPLHF.

This clonotype was observed a handful of times. This rearrangement joins TRBV12-3 or TRBV12-4 to TRBJ1-2, with D uncertain. This CDR3 contains 13 residues. Trimming removed 3 bases from V and 8 bases from J, with 13 bases in between. This CDR3 reads CASSFTVSAGYTF. CDR3 sequence (DNA): TGTGCCAGCAGTTTTACGGTGTCAGCCGGCTACACCTTC.

The chain combines TRBV6-4 with TRBJ1-1; D remains unclear. Germline V gives CDR1 MRHNA, CDR2 SNTAGT. The CDR3 has 8 residues. Trimming cost V 7 bases and J 9 bases, with 3 bases left between them. The CDR3 protein is CASNKAFF. The CDR3 region has the DNA TGTGCCAGCAATAAAGCTTTCTTT.

This clonotype was recorded at least ten times. The chain recombines TRBV5-1 with TRBJ2-7, with 8 bases identical to TRBD1. CDR3 size: 16 residues. The trim removed 1 base at V and 0 bases at J, leaving 6 bases unmatched. CDR1 and CDR2 (germline): SGHRS, YFSETQ. CDR3 region: CASSLHRGQVSYEQYF. DNA for the CDR3: TGCGCCAGCAGCTTGCACAGGGGACAGGTCTCCTACGAGCAGTACTTC.

This clonotype has ten or more counts. The chain is built from TRBV7-2 and TRBJ1-4, with 8 bases identical to TRBD1. Germline CDR1 is SGHTA and CDR2 is FQGNSA. V lost 2 bases to trimming and J lost 6 bases; unmatched junction nucleotides: 11. This CDR3 region has 17 residues. The CDR3 nucleotides read TGTGCCAGCAGCTTATATGCGACGCCGGGACAGGATGAAAAACTGTTTTTT. The encoded protein is CASSLYATPGQDEKLFF. The variable domain in full, completed from reference TRBV7-2 and TRBJ1-4, reads GAGVSQSPSNKVTEKGKDVELRCDPISGHTALYWYRQSLGQGLEFLIYFQGNSAPDKSGLPSDRFSAERTGGSVSTLTIQRTQQEDSAVYLCASSLYATPGQDEKLFFGSGTQLSVL.

This clonotype has only a few counts. The chain uses TRBV4-1 and TRBJ2-5; 8 positions agree with TRBD2. The germline V gene encodes CDR1 MGHRA and CDR2 YSYEKL. This CDR3 contains 16 residues. The ends lost 0 bases at V and 2 bases at J; junction bases unmatched: 5. The CDR3 loop reads CASSQEGGRRQETQYF. The CDR3 DNA reads TGCGCCAGCAGCCAAGAAGGCGGGAGGCGACAAGAGACCCAGTACTTC.

This clonotype was seen a handful of times. The chain is built from TRBV24-1 and TRBJ2-1; TRBD2 might be the D (5 bases). This CDR3 spans 14 amino acids. Trimming cost V 3 bases and J 7 bases, with 12 bases left between them. Looked up from germline, CDR1 is KGHDR and CDR2 is SFDVKD. The CDR3 DNA reads TGTGCCACCAGTGATCCCGGACTGGCAAATGAGCAGTTCTTC. This encodes CATSDPGLANEQFF.

The chain links TRBV5-1 to TRBJ2-2, with TRBD2 matching over 7 bases. Per germline, CDR1 SGHRS and CDR2 YFSETQ. The CDR3 sequence is 15 residues long. V shed 0 bases and J 4 bases; nucleotides not matched to a gene: 3. DNA for the CDR3: TGCGCCAGCAGCTTGGTTGCGGGGGTCACCGGGGAGCTGTTTTTT. It is translated as CASSLVAGVTGELFF.

This clonotype was picked up many times. This sequence joins TRBV29-1 and TRBJ2-7; D is perhaps TRBD2 (6 bases). The germline V gene has CDR1 SQVTM and CDR2 ANQGSEA. There are 11 residues in the CDR3. Trimming cost V 7 bases and J 4 bases, with 11 bases left between them. Written as DNA, the CDR3 is TGCAGCGCCGTGGAGGGTTACGAGCAGTACTTC. Its protein is CSAVEGYEQYF.

The table lists this clonotype with a few counts. The chain is built from TRBV28 and TRBJ2-7, with a weak D call TRBD1 (5 bases). Per the germline V gene, CDR1 is MDHEN and CDR2 is SYDVKM. This CDR3 region has 14 residues. The ends were cut back, 5 bases at V and 2 bases at J, with 13 bases in the middle. In DNA form, the CDR3 reads TGTGCCAGCAGTCCGACAGTGCTGACCTACGAGCAGTACTTC. This translates into CASSPTVLTYEQYF.

This clonotype was seen only a few times. The J gene is TRBJ2-5, the V gene TRBV24-1; D perhaps matches TRBD2 (6 bases). Germline CDR1 and CDR2: KGHDR and SFDVKD. V was trimmed by 0 bases and J by 4 bases, leaving 11 bases between them. The CDR3 is 15 amino acids. CDR3: CATSDLRGKRETQYF. The CDR3, as DNA: TGTGCCACCAGTGATTTGCGGGGGAAGAGAGAGACCCAGTACTTC.

This clonotype was seen a handful of times. J is TRBJ2-2 and V is TRBV4-1; 8 bases are a match to TRBD1. Germline V gene sequence: CDR1 MGHRA, CDR2 YSYEKL. J gave up 6 bases and V 4 bases, and 4 bases lay outside the gene matches. CDR3 length equals 14 residues. The CDR3 bases are TGCGCCAGCAGCCTAGAACAGGGGGCCGGGGAGCTGTTTTTT. Residues: CASSLEQGAGELFF.

The table lists this clonotype with a few counts. V gene TRBV10-3 combines with J gene TRBJ2-5; D not resolved. From germline, CDR1 is ENHRY and CDR2 SYGVKD. The germline V and J ends were trimmed by 4 bases and 2 bases, with 8 bases remaining between them. The CDR3 covers 13 residues. The CDR3 reads CAISGRLQETQYF. DNA of the CDR3: TGTGCCATCAGTGGACGGTTGCAAGAGACCCAGTACTTC.

This clonotype was picked up a small number of times. The V call is TRBV9, the J call TRBJ2-7; maybe TRBD2 (5 bases). The length of the CDR3 is 16 residues. Germline loops: CDR1 SGDLS, CDR2 YYNGEE. Between the trimmed V and J ends, which lost 0 bases and 10 bases, there was a span of 23 bases. In DNA form, the CDR3 reads TGTGCCAGCAGCGTAGTCGATAGCGTTCATGGGGTCGTTCAGTACTTC. Residues: CASSVVDSVHGVVQYF.

This clonotype appeared a single time. V and J are TRBV28 and TRBJ1-1; tentative D call: TRBD1 (5 bases). The CDR3 contains 12 residues. Germline CDR1 reads MDHEN; CDR2 reads SYDVKM. V lost 4 bases and J lost 9, with 12 bases in between. CDR3 loop: CASSYTRQKAFF. The CDR3, as DNA: TGTGCCAGCAGTTATACGCGACAGAAAGCTTTCTTT. Complete variable domain (other parts from reference TRBV28 and TRBJ1-1): DVKVTQSSRYLVKRTGEKVFLECVQDMDHENMFWYRQDPGLGLRLIYFSYDVKMKEKGDIPEGYSVSREKKERFSLILESASTNQTSMYLCASSYTRQKAFFGQGTRLTVV.

This clonotype was seen at least ten times. The genes are TRBV5-1 and TRBJ2-7; D perhaps matches TRBD1 (6 bases). Deletions cut 7 bases from V and 5 bases from J, with 22 bases between. Germline V gives CDR1 SGHRS, CDR2 YFSETQ. This CDR3 region has 15 residues. The CDR3: CASEISGDTSDEQYF. For the CDR3, the DNA is TGCGCCAGCGAGATTTCAGGGGACACGTCGGACGAGCAGTACTTC.

The chain is built from TRBV7-8 and TRBJ2-5; possibly TRBD1 for D (6 bases). Deletions cut 2 bases from V and 3 bases from J, with 16 bases between. The CDR3 loop spans 16 amino acids. Germline V gene data show CDR1 as SGHVS and CDR2 as FQNEAQ. CDR3 sequence reads: CASSLTRGLVKETQYF. The CDR3 DNA is TGTGCCAGCAGCTTAACCAGGGGTTTGGTAAAAGAGACCCAGTACTTC. Supplemented by reference TRBV7-8 and TRBJ2-5, the full variable domain reads GAGVSQSPRYKVAKRGQDVALRCDPISGHVSLFWYQQALGQGPEFLTYFQNEAQLDKSGLPSDRFFAERPEGSVSTLKIQRTQQEDSAVYLCASSLTRGLVKETQYFGPGTRLLVL.

The gene calls are TRBV11-2 and TRBJ2-6, with D perhaps TRBD1 (6 bases). The CDR3 length is 17 residues. Per the germline V gene, CDR1 is SGHAT and CDR2 is FQNNGV. The V end was cut by 0 bases, the J end by 2 bases, with 11 bases between. CDR3 in DNA: TGTGCCAGCAGCTTAGATAGGGGGTCCACTGGGGCCAACGTCCTGACTTTC. Amino acid sequence: CASSLDRGSTGANVLTF.